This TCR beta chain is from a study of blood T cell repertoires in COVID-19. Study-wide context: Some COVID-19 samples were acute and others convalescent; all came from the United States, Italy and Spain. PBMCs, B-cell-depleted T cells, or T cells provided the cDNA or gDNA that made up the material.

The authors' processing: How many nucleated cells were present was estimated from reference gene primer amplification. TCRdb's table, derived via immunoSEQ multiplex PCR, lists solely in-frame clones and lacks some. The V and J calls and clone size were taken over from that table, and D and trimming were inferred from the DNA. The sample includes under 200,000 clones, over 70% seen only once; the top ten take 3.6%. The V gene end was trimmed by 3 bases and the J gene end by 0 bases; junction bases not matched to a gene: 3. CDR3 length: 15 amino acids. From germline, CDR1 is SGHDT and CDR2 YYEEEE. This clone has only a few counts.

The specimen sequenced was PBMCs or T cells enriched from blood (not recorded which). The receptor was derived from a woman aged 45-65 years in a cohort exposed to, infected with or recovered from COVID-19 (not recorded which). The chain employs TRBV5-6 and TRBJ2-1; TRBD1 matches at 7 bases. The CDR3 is CASSSGQSSYNEQFF. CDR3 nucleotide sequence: TGTGCCAGCAGCTCGGGACAGAGCTCCTACAATGAGCAGTTCTTC.